The 22 T cell receptor beta chains below come from one sample, sequenced in a study of regulatory T cells in long-lasting Graves disease (dated by TCRdb to about 2021). What this sample's time point label stands for: newly diagnosed GD, antithyroid drugs for less than 3 months. For both TCR sequencing and RNA sequencing, RNA was extracted from PBMCs using TRIzol. The protocol used for the library was multiplex PCR. Sequencing took place on an Illumina HiSeq 4000. iRepertoire HTBI primers and Arm-PCR amplification of CDR3 regions were used to construct TCR beta libraries. The public sequencing data were trimmed at Q25 with fastp and processed into clonotypes with MiXCR by TCRdb, which kept only in-frame beta chains. One record per CDR3 amino acid sequence lists the most common genes and DNA. The sample records under 300,000 distinct CDR3 sequences, approximately 18% of which are singletons. Around 13% of the sample lies in the top ten.

The sample also formed part of further work on T cells in Graves' hyperthyroidism and ophthalmopathy.

Specimen: peripheral blood mononuclear cells (PBMCs), collected at new diagnosis, from a patient treated with antithyroid drugs. The source of these receptors is a woman aged 25 to 45 with Graves disease. Donor details come from another sample of the same person, matched by shared clones.

In this sample, this clonotype turned up many times. The chain has TRBV7-9 and TRBJ1-2, with D maybe TRBD1 (6 bases). V was shortened by 4 bases and J by 4 bases, with 13 bases between the two germline ends. The length of the CDR3 is 14 residues. CDR1 and CDR2 (germline): SEHNR, FQNEAQ (reference sequence). The CDR3 coding sequence is TGTGCCAGCAGCTCTCCCGCGACAGGCTATGGCTACACCTTC. It specifies CASSSPATGYGYTF.

As for this clonotype: Since a far larger clone is one base different, this is likely a read error. This sequence joins TRBV6-9 and TRBJ1-2, with unresolved D. The CDR3 length is 14 residues. Trimming cost V 4 bases and J 6 bases, with 15 bases left between them. Per the germline V gene, CDR1 is MNHGY and CDR2 is SVAAGI. The CDR3 DNA follows: TGTGCCAGCAGTTCCTGCGGGCAGGCCCATGGCTACACCTTC. It codes for CASSSCGQAHGYTF.

Only a few counts were recorded for this clonotype. The V and J genes are TRBV6-1 and TRBJ1-2; D possibly corresponds to TRBD1 (5 bases). The CDR3 has 13 amino acids. Trimming pared 11 bases from V and 8 bases from J, leaving 21 bases between. CDR1 and CDR2 from the germline V gene are MNHNS and SASEGT. The CDR3 DNA reads TGTGCCTTAACGCCGGGGCCACGTCTGGGCTACACCTTC. Its protein product is CALTPGPRLGYTF.

The chain has TRBV10-3 and TRBJ2-3, with 7 bases fitting TRBD2. Trimming removed 8 bases from V and 2 bases from J; junction bases left unmatched: 7. CDR3 length: 14 amino acids. In germline, CDR1 is ENHRY, CDR2 SYGVKD. In nucleotides, the CDR3 is TGTGCCATCGCAAGAACTAGCGACACAGATACGCAGTATTTT. It translates to CAIARTSDTDTQYF.

This clonotype was seen repeatedly, ten times or more. The J gene is TRBJ1-1, the V gene TRBV12-3 or TRBV12-4; D is unresolved. Trimming shortened V by 3 bases and J by 1 base, and 3 bases separated the two germline ends. The CDR3 runs 12 residues. The CDR3 bases are TGTGCCAGCAGTTTCACGAACACTGAAGCTTTCTTT. Translation gives CASSFTNTEAFF.

This clonotype was counted at least ten times. The gene calls are TRBV20-1 and TRBJ1-5, with 10 bases matching TRBD1. The CDR3 runs to 15 residues. CDR1 and CDR2 from the germline V gene are DFQATT and SNEGSKA (reference sequence). V gave up 5 bases and J gave up 5 bases; unmatched junction bases: 9. CDR3: CSAPKTGGVDQPQHF. CDR3 DNA: TGCAGTGCTCCCAAGACAGGGGGCGTTGATCAGCCCCAGCATTTT.

V is TRBV5-1 and J is TRBJ1-6, with D tentatively TRBD1 (5 bases). From germline, CDR1 is SGHRS and CDR2 YFSETQ. V lost 3 bases, J lost 7 bases, and 11 bases lay in between. The CDR3 totals 14 residues. CDR3: CASSWGGGNSPLHF. The DNA of the CDR3 is TGCGCCAGCAGCTGGGGGGGAGGCAATTCACCCCTCCACTTT.

This clonotype was counted ten times or more. This chain links TRBV6-5 with TRBJ1-1; D gene unclear. Trimming pared 4 bases from V and 0 bases from J, leaving 9 bases between. In germline, CDR1 is MNHEY, CDR2 SVGAGI. The CDR3 loop spans 14 amino acids. The CDR3 loop is CASSFVAMNTEAFF. The CDR3 DNA reads as TGTGCCAGCAGTTTTGTAGCCATGAACACTGAAGCTTTCTTT.

This clonotype was seen repeatedly, ten times or more. The chain uses TRBV7-9 and TRBJ2-1, with 8 bases aligning to TRBD1. Trimming at V came to 4 bases and at J to 4 bases, leaving 6 bases not matched to a gene. The V gene's germline CDR1 is SEHNR and CDR2 FQNEAQ (reference sequence). The CDR3 is 15 amino acids. The CDR3 reads CASSSGTGPYNEQFF. The CDR3 region has the DNA TGTGCCAGCAGCTCCGGGACAGGCCCTTACAATGAGCAGTTCTTC.

The J gene is TRBJ2-7, the V gene TRBV27; perhaps TRBD2 as D (5 bases). This CDR3 is 12 amino acids long. Germline values: CDR1 MNHEY, CDR2 SMNVEV (reference sequence). The CDR3 nucleotides are TGTGCGGTTGGACTGGTTCCCTACGAGCAGTACTTC. Translated, it gives CAVGLVPYEQYF.

In this sample, this clonotype turned up many times. This chain connects TRBV20-1 to TRBJ2-7; D may be TRBD1 (5 bases). Trimming removed 4 bases from V and 1 base from J, with 11 bases in between. There are 13 residues in the CDR3. Germline loops: CDR1 DFQATT, CDR2 SNEGSKA (reference sequence). The DNA of the CDR3 is TGCAGTGCTAAGACGGACATTTCCTACGAGCAGTACTTC. This gives the protein CSAKTDISYEQYF.

The V call is TRBV20-1, the J call TRBJ2-7; TRBD1 matches 8 bases. V shed 4 bases, J shed 3 bases, and the junction held 8 bases outside the gene matches. The V gene's germline CDR1 is DFQATT and CDR2 SNEGSKA (reference sequence). CDR3 size: 14 residues. CDR3 protein: CSATTGAYGYEQYF. As DNA, the CDR3 is TGCAGTGCTACGACAGGGGCCTATGGCTACGAGCAGTACTTC.

There are many counts of this clonotype. V gene TRBV5-1 combines with J gene TRBJ1-1; the D gene is possibly TRBD1 (5 bases). Germline V gene data show CDR1 as SGHRS and CDR2 as YFSETQ. The CDR3 is 16 amino acids. Trimming took off 4 bases at V and 1 base at J, with 17 bases between the two ends. CDR3 sequence reads: CASSRGWAAQNTEAFF. In DNA, the CDR3 is TGCGCCAGCAGCAGGGGTTGGGCAGCTCAGAACACTGAAGCTTTCTTT.

The genes are TRBV20-1 and TRBJ2-7; 9 nucleotides match TRBD1. In germline, CDR1 is DFQATT, CDR2 SNEGSKA (reference sequence). After removal of 1 base from V and 0 bases from J, the junction contained 10 bases not matched to a gene. The CDR3 runs 17 residues. The CDR3 DNA sequence: TGCAGTGCTAGAGGTGTCGGACAGGGGTTAAGCTCCTACGAGCAGTACTTC. Its translation is CSARGVGQGLSSYEQYF.

This clonotype was seen a few times. The chain is built from TRBV10-3 and TRBJ2-4, with D possibly TRBD2 on 5 matching bases. CDR1 and CDR2 from the germline V gene are ENHRY and SYGVKD. The length of the CDR3 is 17 residues. V was pared by 4 bases and J by 3 bases, with 19 bases between. The CDR3 loop is CAISASWTLAGKNIQYF. The CDR3 DNA sequence: TGTGCCATCAGTGCGTCCTGGACCCTAGCCGGCAAAAACATTCAGTACTTC.

This clonotype was detected ten times or more. The gene calls are TRBV7-8 and TRBJ2-7; 8 nucleotides align to TRBD2. This CDR3 contains 15 residues. Germline CDR1 SGHVS, CDR2 FQNEAQ. V shed 4 bases, J shed 4 bases, and the junction held 9 bases outside the gene matches. The CDR3 loop reads CASSSAGTRAYEQYF. CDR3 in DNA: TGTGCCAGCAGCTCCGCCGGGACTAGAGCGTACGAGCAGTACTTC.

This clonotype was counted many times. This chain joins TRBV6-1 and TRBJ1-6; possibly TRBD1 for D (6 bases). The CDR3 has 15 amino acids. Germline V gene sequence: CDR1 MNHNS, CDR2 SASEGT. The V end lost 6 bases, the J end lost 5 bases, and 14 bases lay between the germline ends. Here the CDR3 reads CASSYGQQNNSPLHF. The CDR3 DNA reads as TGTGCCAGCAGCTATGGACAGCAGAATAATTCACCCCTCCACTTT.

The sample holds many counts of this clonotype. The genes are TRBV18 and TRBJ2-3, with no clear D. CDR3 length: 15 residues. The germline V and J ends were trimmed by 3 bases and 1 base, with 11 bases remaining between them. Looked up from germline, CDR1 is KGHSH and CDR2 is LQKENI. CDR3 amino acids: CASSPLGQGTDTQYF. The CDR3 DNA follows: TGTGCCAGCTCACCTCTAGGTCAGGGCACAGATACGCAGTATTTT.

A remark on this clonotype: Just one base apart from a much larger clone, this may be a read error. The chain combines TRBV5-1 with TRBJ1-3; TRBD1 might be the D (5 bases). The CDR3 consists of 15 residues. Trimming stripped 9 bases from V and 4 bases from J, with 20 bases between. Per germline, CDR1 SGHRS and CDR2 YFSETQ. CDR3 coding DNA: TGCGCCAACAGGCCAGGGTACACAGGAGGAAACACCATATATTTT. Translated: CANRPGYTGGNTIYF.

In this sample, this clonotype turned up many times. V and J are TRBV7-2 and TRBJ2-1, with 9 bases lining up with TRBD1. The germline V gene encodes CDR1 SGHTA and CDR2 FQGNSA. V lost 4 bases, J lost 0 bases, and 4 bases stayed unmatched. The CDR3 extends over 16 amino acids. CDR3 loop: CASSSQGAVSYNEQFF. Written as DNA, the CDR3 is TGTGCCAGCAGCTCACAGGGGGCTGTCTCCTACAATGAGCAGTTCTTC.

This clonotype was recorded at least ten times. The V call is TRBV5-1, the J call TRBJ1-1; 8 bases agree with TRBD1. Germline-derived CDR1 and CDR2 are SGHRS and YFSETQ. Trimming removed 3 bases from V and 4 bases from J; junction bases left unmatched: 11. CDR3 length: 16 residues. CDR3 region: CASSSIQGALGTEAFF. The CDR3 DNA is TGCGCCAGCAGCTCGATCCAGGGGGCGCTGGGCACTGAAGCTTTCTTT.

This clonotype was counted ten times or more. The CDR3 reads CASGPLNQPQHF. The DNA for the CDR3 is TGTGCCAGCGGCCCATTGAATCAGCCCCAGCATTTT. The J gene is TRBJ1-5, the V gene TRBV12-3 or TRBV12-4; D unclear. The CDR3 is made up of 12 amino acids. Trimming stripped 8 bases from V and 4 bases from J, with 9 bases between.